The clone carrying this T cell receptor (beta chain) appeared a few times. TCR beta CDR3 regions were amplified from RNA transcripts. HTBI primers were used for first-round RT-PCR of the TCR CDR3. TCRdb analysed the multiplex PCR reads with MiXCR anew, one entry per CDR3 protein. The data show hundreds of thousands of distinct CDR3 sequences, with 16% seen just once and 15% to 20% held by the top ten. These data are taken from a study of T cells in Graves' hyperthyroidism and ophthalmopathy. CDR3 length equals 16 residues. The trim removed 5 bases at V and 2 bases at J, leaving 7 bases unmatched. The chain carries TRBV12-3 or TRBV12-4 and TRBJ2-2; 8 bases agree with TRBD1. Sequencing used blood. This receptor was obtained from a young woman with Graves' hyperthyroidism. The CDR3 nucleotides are TGTGCCAGCAGTCCCGGGACAGGCTTCAACACCGGGGAGCTGTTTTTT. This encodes CASSPGTGFNTGELFF.